Listed below are T cell receptor beta chains from one sample, sequenced in a study of control samples from healthy donors and cancer patients. Profiling relied on immunoSEQ multiplex PCR, and the TCRdb table lists in-frame clones only, not all of them. Of 70,000 to 100,000 clones in the sample, around 90% were seen once. Sequencing input: PBMCs. These receptors all come from a woman between 55 and 75 years old with head and neck cancer. Each CDR3 is given with its conserved first and last residue. A D gene is named only where the DNA matches it firmly. Not all rows give a size; the values are once, few, many and, for expanded clones, a class.

J: TRBJ2-5
size: .
V: TRBV20-1
D: .
DNA: TGCAGTGCAAGTCCACCCTCAGAGACCCAGTACTTC
CDR3: CSASPPSETQYF

J: TRBJ2-5
size: once
V: TRBV7-9
D: .
DNA: TGTGCCAGCAGCTTCCCAGCGCCGACGCAAGAGACCCAGTACTTC
CDR3: CASSFPAPTQETQYF

J: TRBJ1-4
size: .
V: TRBV29-1
D: .
DNA: TGCAGCGTAGGGGACCCTGCAACTAATGAAAAACTGTTTTTT
CDR3: CSVGDPATNEKLFF

J: TRBJ2-7
size: .
V: TRBV11-1
D: .
DNA: TGTGCCAGCAGCTTATCGTTAGGGGGATACGAGCAGTACTTC
CDR3: CASSLSLGGYEQYF

J: TRBJ2-1
size: once
V: TRBV4-3
D: TRBD2
DNA: TGCGCCAGCAGCCAAGGGGGACTAGCGGAGCCCTATGAGCAGTTCTTC
CDR3: CASSQGGLAEPYEQFF

J: TRBJ2-5
size: .
V: TRBV7-9
D: TRBD2
DNA: TGTGCCAGCGTTAGCGGGAGGATGGATGAGACCCAGTACTTC
CDR3: CASVSGRMDETQYF

J: TRBJ2-7
size: .
V: TRBV5-1
D: TRBD2
DNA: TGCGCCAGCAGCTTGGGGTCTAGCGGGAGCTCTTACGAGCAGTACTTC
CDR3: CASSLGSSGSSYEQYF

J: TRBJ2-1
size: .
V: TRBV7-2
D: TRBD2
DNA: TGTGCCAGCCGGGAGGGGCAATCCTACAATGAGCAGTTCTTC
CDR3: CASREGQSYNEQFF

J: TRBJ2-1
size: once
V: TRBV5-4
D: .
DNA: TGTGCCAGCAGCTTGGACCGCGGATCCTACAATGAGCAGTTCTTC
CDR3: CASSLDRGSYNEQFF

J: TRBJ2-1
size: .
V: TRBV24-1
D: .
DNA: TGTGCCACCAGTCGGGGGAATGAGCAGTTCTTC
CDR3: CATSRGNEQFF

J: TRBJ1-6
size: .
V: TRBV10-3
D: .
DNA: TGTGCCATCAGTGAACTAGGGGGGAATTCACCCCTCCACTTT
CDR3: CAISELGGNSPLHF

J: TRBJ2-2
size: .
V: TRBV3-1/TRBV3-2
D: .
DNA: TGTGCCAGCACCGGGACACCGAACACCGGGGAGCTGTTTTTT
CDR3: CASTGTPNTGELFF

J: TRBJ2-1
size: .
V: TRBV9
D: TRBD2
DNA: TGTGCCAGCAGCCCTGTTTCGGGGGGAGGGTTCTTC
CDR3: CASSPVSGGGFF

J: TRBJ2-7
size: .
V: TRBV29-1
D: .
DNA: TGCAGCGTAACAGGGGGGGGACCAAACTACGAGCAGTACTTC
CDR3: CSVTGGGPNYEQYF

J: TRBJ1-4
size: .
V: TRBV2
D: TRBD1
DNA: TGTGCAACTGGGACAGGATATAATGAAAAACTGTTTTTT
CDR3: CATGTGYNEKLFF

J: TRBJ1-1
size: .
V: TRBV30
D: .
DNA: TGTGCCTGGAGTTATACGAACACTGAAGCTTTCTTT
CDR3: CAWSYTNTEAFF

J: TRBJ2-3
size: .
V: TRBV7-2
D: .
DNA: TGTGCCAGCAGCTTAACTAGCTTCACAGATACGCAGTATTTT
CDR3: CASSLTSFTDTQYF

J: TRBJ1-2
size: .
V: TRBV11-2
D: .
DNA: TGTGCCAGCAGGTCAGGCTTCTATGGCTACACCTTC
CDR3: CASRSGFYGYTF

J: TRBJ2-7
size: .
V: TRBV19
D: TRBD1
DNA: TGTGCCAGTAGGTTCGACAGGGGCTCCTACGAGCAGTACTTC
CDR3: CASRFDRGSYEQYF

J: TRBJ1-1
size: .
V: TRBV9
D: .
DNA: TGTGCCAGCAGCGTGAAAGGGACGAGGACTGAAGCTTTCTTT
CDR3: CASSVKGTRTEAFF

J: TRBJ2-1
size: .
V: TRBV11-2
D: TRBD2
DNA: TGTGCCAGCAGTGGGACTAGCGGGAGTATTGAGCAGTTCTTC
CDR3: CASSGTSGSIEQFF

J: TRBJ1-6
size: few
V: TRBV6-5
D: .
DNA: TGTGCCAGCAGTTTACGAAGGGTGGCACCCCTCCACTTT
CDR3: CASSLRRVAPLHF

J: TRBJ1-2
size: .
V: TRBV6-2/TRBV6-3
D: TRBD1
DNA: TGTGCCAGCGGCCAGCCGATGACAGGGCTCTATGGCTACACCTTC
CDR3: CASGQPMTGLYGYTF

J: TRBJ2-5
size: .
V: TRBV20-1
D: TRBD2
DNA: TGCAGTGCTATTGAGTCCGTGGGAGGGCACGAGACCCAGTACTTC
CDR3: CSAIESVGGHETQYF

J: TRBJ2-1
size: .
V: TRBV20-1
D: .
DNA: TGCAGTGGGGCCTCCTACAATGAGCAGTTCTTC
CDR3: CSGASYNEQFF

J: TRBJ2-5
size: .
V: TRBV11-2
D: TRBD2
DNA: TGTGCCAGCAGCTTAGGGACTAGCGGGACCCAAGAGACCCAGTACTTC
CDR3: CASSLGTSGTQETQYF

J: TRBJ1-5
size: .
V: TRBV27
D: .
DNA: TGTGCCAGCAGTTTATGGTCGGGGCCTAATCAGCCCCAGCATTTT
CDR3: CASSLWSGPNQPQHF